This T cell receptor beta chain emerged from a study of human T cells and chemical hapten exposure. The overall study: On the upper back, patch tests were applied with 0.01% DPC and read at 6 days.

TCRdb redid the calling of the RACE reads with MiXCR, one entry per CDR3 protein. The repertoire includes 150,000 to 200,000 distinct CDR3 sequences, almost 30% of them detected once, and roughly 3% sits in the top ten. The time point denotes: pre-sensitization, week 0. Treatment meaning: therapeutic diphenylcyclopropenone sensitization with weekly scalp DPC. The CDR3 extends over 15 amino acids. Germline trimming cut 7 bases from V and 3 bases from J; bases unmatched to any gene: 7. CDR1 is LGHNA and CDR2 is YNFKEQ in the germline V gene. V usage is TRBV4-2 and J usage is TRBJ2-2; 8 bases align to TRBD1. The sample in question was whole blood, obtained in connection with sensitization to the hapten diphenylcyclopropenone (DPC). This TCR came from a woman in her twenties or thirties with alopecia areata. Some clones in this sample may be carry-over from other donors' samples. In DNA form, the CDR3 reads TGTGCCAGCACCAAAGGGGGACAGGACACCGGGGAGCTGTTTTTT. This translates into CASTKGGQDTGELFF.